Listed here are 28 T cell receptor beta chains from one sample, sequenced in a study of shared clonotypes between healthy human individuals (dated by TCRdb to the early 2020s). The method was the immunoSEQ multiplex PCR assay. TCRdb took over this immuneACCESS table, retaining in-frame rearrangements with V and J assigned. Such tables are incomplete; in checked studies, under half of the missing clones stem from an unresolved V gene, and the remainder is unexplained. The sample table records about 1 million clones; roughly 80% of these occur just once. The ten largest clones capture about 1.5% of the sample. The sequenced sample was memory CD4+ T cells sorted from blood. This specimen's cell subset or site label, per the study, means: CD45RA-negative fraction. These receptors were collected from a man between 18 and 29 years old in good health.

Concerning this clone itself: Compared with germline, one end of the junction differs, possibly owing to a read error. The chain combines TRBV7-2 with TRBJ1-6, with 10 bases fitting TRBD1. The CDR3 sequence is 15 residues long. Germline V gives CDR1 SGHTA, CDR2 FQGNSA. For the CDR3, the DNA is TGTGCCGGCAGCCGCCCGGGACAGGGGAATTCACCCCTCCACTTT. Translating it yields CAGSRPGQGNSPLHF.

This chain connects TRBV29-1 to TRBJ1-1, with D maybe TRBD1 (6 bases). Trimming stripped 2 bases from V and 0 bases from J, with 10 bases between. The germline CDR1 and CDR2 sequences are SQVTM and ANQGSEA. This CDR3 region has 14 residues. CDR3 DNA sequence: TGCAGCGTTGAAAGGGCAGGGGTGAACACTGAAGCTTTCTTT. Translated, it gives CSVERAGVNTEAFF.

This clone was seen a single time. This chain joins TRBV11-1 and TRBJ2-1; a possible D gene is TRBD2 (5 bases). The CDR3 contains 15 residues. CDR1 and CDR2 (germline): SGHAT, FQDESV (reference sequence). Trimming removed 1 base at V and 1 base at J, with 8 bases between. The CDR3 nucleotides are TGTGCCAGCAGCTTAGATCGAGGGTCCTACAATGAGCAGTTCTTC. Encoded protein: CASSLDRGSYNEQFF.

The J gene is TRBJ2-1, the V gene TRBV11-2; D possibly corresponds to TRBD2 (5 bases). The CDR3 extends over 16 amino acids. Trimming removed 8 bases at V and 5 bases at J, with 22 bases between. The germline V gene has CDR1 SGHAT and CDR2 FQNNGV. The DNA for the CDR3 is TGTGCCAGCTTCCCTTTGAGGGCCCCCAGCAACAATGAGCAGTTCTTC. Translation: CASFPLRAPSNNEQFF. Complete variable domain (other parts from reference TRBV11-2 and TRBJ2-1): EAGVAQSPRYKIIEKRQSVAFWCNPISGHATLYWYQQILGQGPKLLIQFQNNGVVDDSQLPKDRFSAERLKGVDSTLKIQPAKLEDSAVYLCASFPLRAPSNNEQFFGPGTRLTVL.

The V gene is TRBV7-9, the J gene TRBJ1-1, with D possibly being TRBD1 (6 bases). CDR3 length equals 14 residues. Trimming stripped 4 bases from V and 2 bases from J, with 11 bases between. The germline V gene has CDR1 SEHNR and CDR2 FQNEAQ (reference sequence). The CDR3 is CASSYGQTNTEAFF. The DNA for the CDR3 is TGTGCCAGCAGCTATGGACAGACAAACACTGAAGCTTTCTTT.

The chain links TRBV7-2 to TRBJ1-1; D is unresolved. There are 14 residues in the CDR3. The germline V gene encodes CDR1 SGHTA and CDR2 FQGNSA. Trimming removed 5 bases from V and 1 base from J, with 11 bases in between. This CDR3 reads CASSLMGGNTEAFF. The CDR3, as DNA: TGTGCCAGCAGCCTTATGGGCGGGAACACTGAAGCTTTCTTT.

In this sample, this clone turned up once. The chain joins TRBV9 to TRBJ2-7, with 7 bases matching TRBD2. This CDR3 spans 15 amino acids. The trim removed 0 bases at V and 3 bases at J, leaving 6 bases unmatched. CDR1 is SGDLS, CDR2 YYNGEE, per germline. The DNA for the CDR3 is TGTGCCAGCAGCGTAGGGTGGGAGGGCCGCTACGAGCAGTACTTC. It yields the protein CASSVGWEGRYEQYF.

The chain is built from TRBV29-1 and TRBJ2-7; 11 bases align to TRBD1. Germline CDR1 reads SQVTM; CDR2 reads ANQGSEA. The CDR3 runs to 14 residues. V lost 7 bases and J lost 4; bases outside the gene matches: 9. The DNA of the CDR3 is TGCAGCGCAGCCGGACAGGGGGCAGGTTACGAGCAGTACTTC. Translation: CSAAGQGAGYEQYF.

The CDR3: CSVEVKRGSGYTF. The CDR3, as DNA: TGCAGCGTTGAAGTGAAAAGGGGTAGTGGCTACACCTTC. The chain couples TRBV29-1 to TRBJ1-2, with a weak D call TRBD1 (5 bases). V shed 1 base and J shed 7 bases, with 13 bases lying between them. The CDR3 contains 13 residues. Germline CDR1 SQVTM, CDR2 ANQGSEA.

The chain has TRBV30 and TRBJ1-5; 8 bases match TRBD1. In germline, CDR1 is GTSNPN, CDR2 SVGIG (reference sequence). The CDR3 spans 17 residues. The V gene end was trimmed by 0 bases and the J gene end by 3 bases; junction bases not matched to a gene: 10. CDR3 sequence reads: CAWSVPRTGRVNQPQHF. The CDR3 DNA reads TGTGCCTGGAGTGTACCTCGGACAGGGAGGGTCAATCAGCCCCAGCATTTT. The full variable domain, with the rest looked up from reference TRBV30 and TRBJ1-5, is SQTIHQWPATLVQPVGSPLSLECTVEGTSNPNLYWYRQAAGRGLQLLFYSVGIGQISSEVPQNLSASRPQDRQFILSSKKLLLSDSGFYLCAWSVPRTGRVNQPQHFGDGTRLSIL.

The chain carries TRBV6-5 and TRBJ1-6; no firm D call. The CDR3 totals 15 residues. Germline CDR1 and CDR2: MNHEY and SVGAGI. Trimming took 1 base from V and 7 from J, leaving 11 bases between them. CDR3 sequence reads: CASSYLGKWNSPLHF. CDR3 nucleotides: TGTGCCAGCAGTTACTTAGGGAAGTGGAATTCACCCCTCCACTTT.

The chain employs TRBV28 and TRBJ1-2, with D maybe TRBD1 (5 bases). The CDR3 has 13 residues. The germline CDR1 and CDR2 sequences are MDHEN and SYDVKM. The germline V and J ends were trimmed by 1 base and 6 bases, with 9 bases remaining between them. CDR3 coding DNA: TGTGCCAGCAGTTTATCGCGGGGGAATGGCTACACCTTC. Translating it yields CASSLSRGNGYTF.

The CDR3 sequence: CASSFRTATGGTQYF. The CDR3 nucleotides are TGTGCCAGCAGCTTCCGGACCGCTACGGGAGGGACCCAGTACTTC. J is TRBJ2-5 and V is TRBV7-2, with 7 bases aligning to TRBD2. CDR3 length equals 15 residues. V gave up 3 bases and J gave up 7 bases; unmatched junction bases: 11. Germline V gives CDR1 SGHTA, CDR2 FQGNSA.

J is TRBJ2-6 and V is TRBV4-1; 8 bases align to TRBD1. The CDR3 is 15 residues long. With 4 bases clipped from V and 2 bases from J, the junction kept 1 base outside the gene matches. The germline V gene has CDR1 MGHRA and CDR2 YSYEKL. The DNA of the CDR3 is TGCGCCAGCAGCCTACAGGGGGCTGGGGCCAACGTCCTGACTTTC. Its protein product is CASSLQGAGANVLTF.

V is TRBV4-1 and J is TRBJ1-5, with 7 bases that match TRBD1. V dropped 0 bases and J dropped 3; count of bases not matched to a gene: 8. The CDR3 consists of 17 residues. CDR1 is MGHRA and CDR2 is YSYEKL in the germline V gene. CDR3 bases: TGCGCCAGCAGCCAAGATGAGGGGGCGGCCTTCAATCAGCCCCAGCATTTT. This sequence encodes CASSQDEGAAFNQPQHF.

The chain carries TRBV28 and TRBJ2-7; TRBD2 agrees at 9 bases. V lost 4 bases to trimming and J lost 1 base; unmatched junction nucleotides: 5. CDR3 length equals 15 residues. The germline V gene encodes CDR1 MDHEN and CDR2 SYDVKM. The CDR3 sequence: CASSSSGVRSYEQYF. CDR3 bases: TGTGCCAGCAGTTCTAGCGGGGTTAGGTCCTACGAGCAGTACTTC.

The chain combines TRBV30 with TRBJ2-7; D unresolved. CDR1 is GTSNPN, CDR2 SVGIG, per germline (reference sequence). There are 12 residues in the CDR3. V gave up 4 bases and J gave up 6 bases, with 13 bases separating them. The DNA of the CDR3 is TGTGCCTGGACCCCACAAGGAAGCGAGCAGTACTTC. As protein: CAWTPQGSEQYF. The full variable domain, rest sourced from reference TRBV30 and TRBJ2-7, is SQTIHQWPATLVQPVGSPLSLECTVEGTSNPNLYWYRQAAGRGLQLLFYSVGIGQISSEVPQNLSASRPQDRQFILSSKKLLLSDSGFYLCAWTPQGSEQYFGPGTRLTVT.

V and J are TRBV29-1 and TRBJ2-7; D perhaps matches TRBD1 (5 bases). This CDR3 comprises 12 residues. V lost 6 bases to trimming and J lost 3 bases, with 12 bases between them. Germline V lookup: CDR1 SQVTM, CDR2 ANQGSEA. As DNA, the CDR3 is TGCAGCGTCGGCGACAGTTTCTACGAGCAGTACTTC. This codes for CSVGDSFYEQYF.

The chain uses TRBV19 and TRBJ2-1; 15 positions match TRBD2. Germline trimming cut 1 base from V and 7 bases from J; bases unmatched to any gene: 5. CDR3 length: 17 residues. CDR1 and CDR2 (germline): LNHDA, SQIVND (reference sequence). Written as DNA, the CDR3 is TGTGCCAGTAGTATAGTGGGACTAGCGGGAGGTTTTAATGAGCAGTTCTTC. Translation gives CASSIVGLAGGFNEQFF.

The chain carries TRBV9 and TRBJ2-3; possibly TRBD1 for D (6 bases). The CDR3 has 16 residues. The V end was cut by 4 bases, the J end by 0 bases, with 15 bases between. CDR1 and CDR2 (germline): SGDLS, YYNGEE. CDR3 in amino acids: CASSITGSYSTDTQYF. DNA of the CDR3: TGTGCCAGCAGCATTACAGGGTCCTATAGCACAGATACGCAGTATTTT.

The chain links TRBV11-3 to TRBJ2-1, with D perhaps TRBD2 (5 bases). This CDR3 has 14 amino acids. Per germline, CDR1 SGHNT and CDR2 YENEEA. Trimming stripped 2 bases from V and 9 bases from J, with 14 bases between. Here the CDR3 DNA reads TGTGCCAGCAGCTTATTTTCACTAGGAGGTGAGCAGTTCTTC. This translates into CASSLFSLGGEQFF.

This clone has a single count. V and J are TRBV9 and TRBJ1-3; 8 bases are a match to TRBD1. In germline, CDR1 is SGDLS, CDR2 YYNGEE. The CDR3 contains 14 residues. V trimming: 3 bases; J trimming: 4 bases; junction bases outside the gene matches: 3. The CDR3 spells CASSGTGTGNTIYF. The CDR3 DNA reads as TGTGCCAGCAGCGGGACAGGGACGGGAAACACCATATATTTT.

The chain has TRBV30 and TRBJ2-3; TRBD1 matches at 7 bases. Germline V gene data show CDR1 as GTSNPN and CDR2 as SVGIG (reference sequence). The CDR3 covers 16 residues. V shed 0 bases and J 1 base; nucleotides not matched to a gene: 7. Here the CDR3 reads CAWSVGAGGRTDTQYF. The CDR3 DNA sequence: TGTGCCTGGAGTGTTGGGGCAGGGGGTCGCACAGATACGCAGTATTTT.

The CDR3 region has the DNA TGTGCCAGCAGCCAACGGTCTAAGACTAGCGGTTACAATGAGCAGTTCTTC. Translated: CASSQRSKTSGYNEQFF. The rearrangement uses TRBV7-9 and TRBJ2-1; the match to TRBD2 covers 9 bases. Germline assignment: CDR1 SEHNR and CDR2 FQNEAQ (reference sequence). The trim removed 5 bases at V and 4 bases at J, leaving 12 bases unmatched. This CDR3 spans 17 amino acids.

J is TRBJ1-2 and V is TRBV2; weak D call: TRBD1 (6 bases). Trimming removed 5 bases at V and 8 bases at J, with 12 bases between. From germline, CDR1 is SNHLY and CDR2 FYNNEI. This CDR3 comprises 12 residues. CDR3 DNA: TGTGCCAGCAGTTCACAGGGTCAAGGCTACACCTTC. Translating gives CASSSQGQGYTF.

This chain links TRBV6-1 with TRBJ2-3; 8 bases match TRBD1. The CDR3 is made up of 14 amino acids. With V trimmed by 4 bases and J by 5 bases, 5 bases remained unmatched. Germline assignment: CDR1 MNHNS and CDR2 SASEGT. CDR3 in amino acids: CASSAQGARDTQYF. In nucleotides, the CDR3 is TGTGCCAGCAGTGCCCAGGGGGCGCGAGATACGCAGTATTTT.

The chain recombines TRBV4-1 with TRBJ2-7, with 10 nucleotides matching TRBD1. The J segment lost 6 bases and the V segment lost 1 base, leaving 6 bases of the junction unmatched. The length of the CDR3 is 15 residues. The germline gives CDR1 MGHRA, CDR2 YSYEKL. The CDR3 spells CASSQVGTGVREQYF. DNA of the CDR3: TGCGCCAGCAGCCAAGTCGGGACAGGGGTTCGCGAGCAGTACTTC.

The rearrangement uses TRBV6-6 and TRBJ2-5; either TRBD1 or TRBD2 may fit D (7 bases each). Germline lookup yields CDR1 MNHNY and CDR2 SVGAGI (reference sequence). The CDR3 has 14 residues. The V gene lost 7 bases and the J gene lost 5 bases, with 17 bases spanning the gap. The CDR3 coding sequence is TGTGCCAGCACCAGGGGGGGGCTTGGCGAGACCCAGTACTTC. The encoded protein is CASTRGGLGETQYF.